The 14 T cell receptor beta chains below all came from one sample that was sequenced in a study of blood T cells in healthy people across ages. A second 7 to 11 cycle PCR used barcoded and J-beta primers. TCRdb recomputed calls from the 5' RACE reads with MiXCR, one row per CDR3 protein. In the table there are roughly 1.5 million distinct CDR3 sequences, less than 45% of which are singletons. The sequenced sample consisted of blood. These receptors were obtained from a woman aged 18-29 years in good health.

The chain has TRBV27 and TRBJ2-4, with no clear D. CDR3 length: 13 amino acids. V dropped 6 bases and J dropped 1 base, with 7 bases sitting between them. Germline V lookup: CDR1 MNHEY, CDR2 SMNVEV (reference sequence). The CDR3 loop is CASREAAKNIQYF. In DNA form, the CDR3 reads TGTGCCAGCAGGGAAGCGGCCAAAAACATTCAGTACTTC.

This clonotype was counted only a few times. The chain employs TRBV12-5 and TRBJ1-1; 8 bases agree with TRBD1. Trimming at V came to 6 bases and at J to 5 bases, leaving 5 bases not matched to a gene. From germline, CDR1 is LGHNT and CDR2 FRNRAP. The CDR3 covers 13 residues. This CDR3 is CASGSQGATEAFF. In DNA form, the CDR3 reads TGTGCTAGTGGCTCCCAGGGGGCGACTGAAGCTTTCTTT.

The genes are TRBV7-2 and TRBJ2-7, with 8 bases aligning to TRBD2. The end of the DNA aligns better with TRBJ2-5, so the J call may be wrong. This CDR3 region has 18 residues. Germline V gives CDR1 SGHTA, CDR2 FQGNSA. In nucleotides, the CDR3 is TGTGCCAGCAGCCCCGAGGGCCCAATGGGACTAGTCCGAGAGACCCAGTACTTC. This sequence encodes CASSPEGPMGLVRETQYF.

The table lists this clonotype with a few counts. The gene calls are TRBV6-2 or TRBV6-3 and TRBJ2-1; D possibly corresponds to TRBD2 (6 bases). CDR3 length: 13 amino acids. CDR1 MNHEY and CDR2 SVGEGT come from the germline V gene. Trimming stripped 1 base from V and 9 bases from J, with 10 bases between. The CDR3 DNA reads TGTGCCAGCAGTTACTTTGCCGGGGGTGAGCAGTTCTTC. This sequence encodes CASSYFAGGEQFF.

This chain links TRBV11-2 with TRBJ1-2; D remains unclear. V was pared by 1 base and J by 6 bases, with 9 bases between. CDR3 length: 13 amino acids. Looked up from germline, CDR1 is SGHAT and CDR2 is FQNNGV. The CDR3 sequence is CASSLGSGNGYTF. The CDR3 nucleotides read TGTGCCAGCAGCTTAGGATCGGGCAATGGCTACACCTTC.

This chain uses TRBV18 with TRBJ1-1; no definite D call. CDR1 and CDR2 (germline): KGHSH, LQKENI. The CDR3 runs to 15 residues. The V end was cut by 3 bases, the J end by 0 bases, with 11 bases between. CDR3 sequence (DNA): TGTGCCAGCTCACCGGGCCTTCACTTGAACACTGAAGCTTTCTTT. It codes for CASSPGLHLNTEAFF. Using reference TRBV18 and TRBJ1-1 for the parts outside the CDR3, the full variable domain is NAGVMQNPRHLVRRRGQEARLRCSPMKGHSHVYWYRQLPEEGLKFMVYLQKENIIDESGMPKERFSAEFPKEGPSILRIQQVVRGDSAAYFCASSPGLHLNTEAFFGQGTRLTVV.

In nucleotides, the CDR3 is TGTGCCAGCTCACAACTACCTGCGGGAGTACCCACAGATACGCAGTATTTT. This sequence encodes CASSQLPAGVPTDTQYF. The V and J genes are TRBV18 and TRBJ2-3; 7 bases map to TRBD2. Germline V lookup: CDR1 KGHSH, CDR2 LQKENI. The CDR3 is made up of 17 amino acids. V gave up 4 bases and J gave up 2 bases; unmatched junction bases: 12.

This sequence joins TRBV3-1 and TRBJ2-5; D is possibly TRBD2 (6 bases). The CDR3 contains 16 residues. Between the trimmed V and J ends, which lost 3 bases and 4 bases, there was a span of 18 bases. Germline CDR1 is LGHDT and CDR2 is YNNKEL (reference sequence). This CDR3 reads CASSQPAGSRLETQYF. DNA of the CDR3: TGTGCCAGCAGCCAGCCTGCCGGGAGCCGCTTAGAGACCCAGTACTTC.

This clonotype was detected only a few times. The chain uses TRBV4-1 and TRBJ2-1, with 7 positions matching TRBD1. This CDR3 is built from 12 residues. The germline V gene encodes CDR1 MGHRA and CDR2 YSYEKL. The V and J ends lost 6 bases and 5 bases, in that order; junction bases with no gene match: 1. The CDR3, as DNA: TGCGCCAGCAGAGGACAGGACAATGAGCAGTTCTTC. This codes for CASRGQDNEQFF.

This chain uses TRBV12-3 or TRBV12-4 with TRBJ1-5, with unresolved D. The CDR3 loop spans 13 amino acids. The V and J ends lost 6 bases and 5 bases respectively, with 11 bases between them. The CDR3 sequence: CASRELGDQPQHF. In DNA, the CDR3 is TGTGCCAGCAGGGAACTCGGGGATCAGCCCCAGCATTTT.

The rearrangement joins TRBV28 to TRBJ2-3; tentatively, D is TRBD1 (6 bases). Germline V gives CDR1 MDHEN, CDR2 SYDVKM. Trimming removed 1 base at V and 2 bases at J, with 10 bases between. The CDR3 is 15 amino acids. The CDR3 DNA reads as TGTGCCAGCAGTTTATTCAGGGGCCTCACAGATACGCAGTATTTT. Its protein is CASSLFRGLTDTQYF.

As concerns this clonotype: Sequence at one end of the junction differs from germline and may be a read error. The chain employs TRBV4-3 and TRBJ1-6; 9 bases match TRBD1. The CDR3 totals 15 residues. Germline V CDR1 and CDR2: LGHNA, YSLEER. The CDR3 sequence is CTSSQDGTGTSPPHF. The CDR3 DNA sequence: TGCACCAGCAGCCAAGATGGGACAGGGACTTCACCCCCCCACTTT.

The chain combines TRBV2 with TRBJ2-3, with D possibly called TRBD1 or TRBD2 (5 bases each). This CDR3 is 15 amino acids long. V shed 8 bases and J shed 5 bases, with 20 bases lying between them. Germline V gene lookup returns CDR1 SNHLY and CDR2 FYNNEI. CDR3 residues: CASGGAADYLDTQYF. CDR3 nucleotides: TGTGCCAGCGGTGGGGCAGCCGACTATCTAGATACGCAGTATTTT.

The chain joins TRBV7-9 to TRBJ2-1; 8 positions agree with TRBD2. Per germline, CDR1 SEHNR and CDR2 FQNEAQ (reference sequence). V gave up 1 base and J gave up 6 bases; unmatched junction bases: 2. This CDR3 comprises 14 residues. The CDR3 is CASSLVAGPNEQFF. The CDR3 DNA reads as TGTGCCAGCAGCTTAGTAGCGGGACCCAATGAGCAGTTCTTC.